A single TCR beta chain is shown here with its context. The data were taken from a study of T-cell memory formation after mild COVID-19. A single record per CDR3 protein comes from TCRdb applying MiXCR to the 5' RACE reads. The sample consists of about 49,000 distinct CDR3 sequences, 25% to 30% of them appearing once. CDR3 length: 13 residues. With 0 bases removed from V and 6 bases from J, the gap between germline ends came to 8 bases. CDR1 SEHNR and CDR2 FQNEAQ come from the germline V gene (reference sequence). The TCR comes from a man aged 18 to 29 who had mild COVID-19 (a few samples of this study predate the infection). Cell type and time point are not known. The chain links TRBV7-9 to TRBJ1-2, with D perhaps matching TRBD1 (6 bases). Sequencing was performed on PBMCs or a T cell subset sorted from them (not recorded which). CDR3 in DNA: TGTGCCAGCAGCTTAGCAGGGGGTAATGGCTACACCTTC. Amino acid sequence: CASSLAGGNGYTF. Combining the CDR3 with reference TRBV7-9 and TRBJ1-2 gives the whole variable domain DTGVSQNPRHKITKRGQNVTFRCDPISEHNRLYWYRQTLGQGPEFLTYFQNEAQLEKSRLLSDRFSAERPKGSFSTLEIQRTEQGDSAMYLCASSLAGGNGYTFGSGTRLTVV.